The following is a TCR beta chain sequence with its context. Its antigen is as yet unknown. CD45RO negativity and positive selection for CCR7 defined naive CD8 cells, a population that excluded terminally differentiated effector memory CD45RA+ cells. The entry originates in a study of shared clonotypes between healthy human individuals. Notes on the study in general: Clonotypes shared by all four donors outscored non-shared clonotypes in generation probability.

Here immunoSEQ multiplex PCR was the method, and the copy in TCRdb shows in-frame clones only, minus some. Here the sample spans some 630,000 clones, approximately 96% being singletons. This receptor was obtained from a woman in her thirties in good health. Material for sequencing was naive CD8+ T cells sorted from blood.

The CDR3 coding sequence is TGTGCCAGTATGGGACAGGGCGTATACACTGAAGCTTTCTTT. Translated: CASMGQGVYTEAFF. The V call is TRBV19, the J call TRBJ1-1, with 9 bases matching TRBD1. Germline V gene data show CDR1 as LNHDA and CDR2 as SQIVND (reference sequence). This CDR3 region has 14 residues. V lost 7 bases and J lost 3; bases outside the gene matches: 6.